These 29 T cell receptor beta chains share one sample of origin, sequenced in a study of T cells in Graves' hyperthyroidism and ophthalmopathy. TCR beta CDR3 region amplification was performed from RNA transcripts. Initially, a first-round RT-PCR of the TCR CDR3 employed the HTBI primer set. One entry per CDR3 protein, called by TCRdb with MiXCR from the multiplex PCR reads. The repertoire includes around 360,000 distinct CDR3 sequences, about 15% of them detected once, and about 21% sits in the top ten. The sequencing input was blood. The receptors originated from a woman between 55 and 75 years old with Graves' ophthalmopathy.

This clonotype occurred a few times. The chain couples TRBV20-1 to TRBJ1-1; 7 bases map to TRBD1. V lost 3 bases to trimming and J lost 1 base; unmatched junction nucleotides: 2. In germline, CDR1 is DFQATT, CDR2 SNEGSKA (reference sequence). The CDR3 loop spans 13 amino acids. CDR3 DNA sequence: TGCAGTGCTAGGGGGACAGAGAACACTGAAGCTTTCTTT. Translated: CSARGTENTEAFF.

This clonotype was recorded at least ten times. V usage is TRBV28 and J usage is TRBJ2-3, with 7 bases identical to TRBD2. Trimming cost V 8 bases and J 2 bases; bases outside gene matches: 13. The length of the CDR3 is 16 residues. The germline V gene has CDR1 MDHEN and CDR2 SYDVKM. The CDR3 nucleotides read TGTGCCAGCCGGAGTCGGCGGGAGCGTATCACAGATACGCAGTATTTT. Translation gives CASRSRRERITDTQYF.

As to this clonotype: A read error may explain this, as a much larger clone is one base away. This chain joins TRBV12-5 and TRBJ2-7; TRBD1 is a possible D gene (5 bases). The CDR3 loop spans 16 amino acids. Trimming removed 3 bases from V and 2 bases from J, with 17 bases in between. CDR1 and CDR2 (germline): LGHNT, FRNRAP. In DNA, the CDR3 is TGTGCTAGTGGTTTCAAGCCCCCAGGGAAGCCCTACGAGCAGTACTTC. Encoded protein: CASGFKPPGKPYEQYF.

This clonotype has ten or more counts. This chain links TRBV27 with TRBJ1-2; TRBD1 might be the D (5 bases). Trimming pared 3 bases from V and 4 bases from J, leaving 15 bases between. This CDR3 region has 15 residues. CDR1 is MNHEY and CDR2 is SMNVEV in the germline V gene (reference sequence). CDR3 in amino acids: CASSFSGGWLYGYTF. The DNA for the CDR3 is TGTGCCAGCAGTTTCTCGGGGGGATGGCTCTATGGCTACACCTTC.

This clonotype was picked up a small number of times. The chain employs TRBV2 and TRBJ2-1, with 12 bases identical to TRBD2. V lost 2 bases, J lost 15 bases, and 8 bases stayed unmatched. CDR3 length: 14 amino acids. From germline, CDR1 is SNHLY and CDR2 FYNNEI. Here the CDR3 reads CASSENLTSGSLFF. Written as DNA, the CDR3 is TGTGCCAGCAGTGAAAACCTGACTAGCGGGAGTTTGTTCTTC.

The V gene is TRBV6-5, the J gene TRBJ1-1, with 10 positions matching TRBD1. The CDR3 totals 15 residues. The germline CDR1 and CDR2 sequences are MNHEY and SVGAGI. The V gene end was trimmed by 4 bases and the J gene end by 5 bases; junction bases not matched to a gene: 7. The CDR3 sequence: CASSSRQGAWTEAFF. Written as DNA, the CDR3 is TGTGCCAGCAGTTCTCGACAGGGGGCATGGACTGAAGCTTTCTTT.

At least ten counts were recorded for this clonotype. The chain recombines TRBV10-1 with TRBJ2-3; tentative D call: TRBD2 (6 bases). The V end was cut by 8 bases, the J end by 5 bases, with 14 bases between. The CDR3 is made up of 13 amino acids. Germline V gives CDR1 WNHNN, CDR2 SYGVQD (reference sequence). As DNA, the CDR3 is TGCGCCAGCGGCGTAACGGGAGTAGATACGCAGTATTTT. This encodes CASGVTGVDTQYF.

This clonotype was counted at least ten times. The V gene is TRBV20-1, the J gene TRBJ2-1, with 11 bases aligning to TRBD2. CDR1 and CDR2 (germline): DFQATT, SNEGSKA (reference sequence). Trimming took 4 bases from V and 3 from J; bases not matched to a gene: 5. The CDR3 contains 15 residues. CDR3 nucleotides: TGCAGTGCTATAGCGGGAGGGCCTAGCTACAATGAGCAGTTCTTC. It translates to CSAIAGGPSYNEQFF.

This clonotype has ten or more counts. The chain uses TRBV18 and TRBJ2-1; TRBD1 agrees at 10 bases. Per germline, CDR1 KGHSH and CDR2 LQKENI. The CDR3 runs 13 residues. V shed 3 bases and J 14 bases; nucleotides not matched to a gene: 7. This CDR3 is CASSPGQGLKEFF. The CDR3 DNA sequence: TGTGCCAGCTCACCGGGACAGGGGCTGAAGGAGTTCTTC.

This clonotype was counted at least ten times. The chain has TRBV20-1 and TRBJ2-1, with TRBD1 matching 7 bases. This CDR3 contains 13 residues. The germline V gene encodes CDR1 DFQATT and CDR2 SNEGSKA (reference sequence). J was trimmed by 6 bases and V by 0 bases; bases with no gene match: 2. The CDR3 DNA reads as TGCAGTGCTAGAGAGGGACAGCCCAATGAGCAGTTCTTC. This encodes CSAREGQPNEQFF.

This clonotype occurred a few times. This chain connects TRBV3-1 to TRBJ2-3; 8 bases map to TRBD2. The length of the CDR3 is 15 residues. The V gene end was trimmed by 8 bases and the J gene end by 4 bases; junction bases not matched to a gene: 11. The germline CDR1 and CDR2 sequences are LGHDT and YNNKEL (reference sequence). In nucleotides, the CDR3 is TGTGCCAGCCGGATAGCGGGACGGAGGGCAGATACGCAGTATTTT. Residues: CASRIAGRRADTQYF.

The CDR3: CASTVSWNTEAFF. CDR3 coding DNA: TGTGCCAGCACGGTCTCCTGGAACACTGAAGCTTTCTTT. The chain carries TRBV9 and TRBJ1-1; D is unclear. Trimming took 6 bases from V and 1 from J, leaving 10 bases between them. This CDR3 comprises 13 residues. Germline lookup yields CDR1 SGDLS and CDR2 YYNGEE.

This chain connects TRBV5-1 to TRBJ2-5; 10 bases align to TRBD1. J was trimmed by 3 bases and V by 4 bases; bases with no gene match: 3. Germline V CDR1 and CDR2: SGHRS, YFSETQ. CDR3 size: 14 residues. The CDR3 DNA is TGCGCCAGCAGCGAGACAGGGGGCAAAGAGACCCAGTACTTC. Translating it yields CASSETGGKETQYF.

This clonotype was seen ten or more times. V is TRBV29-1 and J is TRBJ2-1, with TRBD2 identical over 8 bases. Trimming cost V 3 bases and J 10 bases; bases outside gene matches: 17. This CDR3 is built from 16 residues. The V gene's germline CDR1 is SQVTM and CDR2 ANQGSEA. The CDR3 region is CSVEPPGTRGGREQFF. Written as DNA, the CDR3 is TGCAGCGTTGAGCCTCCTGGGACTAGGGGAGGGAGAGAGCAGTTCTTC.

V is TRBV20-1 and J is TRBJ2-5; 7 positions agree with TRBD1. Unmatched junction bases numbered 16, after V lost 7 bases and J lost 5 bases. The CDR3 contains 15 residues. Germline V gene lookup returns CDR1 DFQATT and CDR2 SNEGSKA (reference sequence). This CDR3 reads CSVQPSTGLGETQYF. The DNA of the CDR3 is TGCAGTGTCCAGCCCTCGACAGGGTTGGGGGAGACCCAGTACTTC.

This clonotype was picked up many times. The rearrangement joins TRBV9 to TRBJ2-1; D might be TRBD2 (6 bases). This CDR3 is 15 amino acids long. V shed 3 bases and J shed 0 bases, with 10 bases lying between them. Germline V gene sequence: CDR1 SGDLS, CDR2 YYNGEE. The CDR3 loop reads CASSASGPSYNEQFF. Here the CDR3 DNA reads TGTGCCAGCAGCGCAAGCGGGCCCTCCTACAATGAGCAGTTCTTC.

Ten or more counts support this clonotype. The rearrangement joins TRBV6-1 to TRBJ2-3, with D possibly called TRBD1 or TRBD2 (5 bases each). V shed 5 bases and J shed 4 bases, with 16 bases lying between them. CDR3 length equals 15 residues. Germline values: CDR1 MNHNS, CDR2 SASEGT. CDR3 amino acids: CASSSPGRGADTQYF. The CDR3 nucleotides read TGTGCCAGCAGTTCCCCGGGGCGAGGCGCAGATACGCAGTATTTT.

The table lists this clonotype with a few counts. The chain couples TRBV5-1 to TRBJ1-5, with TRBD1 as a possible D gene (6 bases). V shed 2 bases and J shed 4 bases, with 13 bases lying between them. The germline V gene encodes CDR1 SGHRS and CDR2 YFSETQ. The CDR3 is 15 residues long. The CDR3 sequence: CASSLNAGVNQPQHF. CDR3 nucleotides: TGCGCCAGCAGCTTAAATGCAGGGGTTAATCAGCCCCAGCATTTT.

This clonotype has a count of ten or more. The V and J genes are TRBV7-9 and TRBJ2-1; possibly TRBD1 for D (6 bases). The germline gives CDR1 SEHNR, CDR2 FQNEAQ (reference sequence). Trimming stripped 4 bases from V and 5 bases from J, with 15 bases between. This CDR3 is built from 15 residues. In nucleotides, the CDR3 is TGTGCCAGCAGCTCGGCCCCCAGGGACAACAATGAGCAGTTCTTC. Amino acids: CASSSAPRDNNEQFF.

In this sample, this clonotype turned up many times. This CDR3 is CASSFYPGQGQPQHF. CDR3 sequence (DNA): TGTGCCAGCAGTTTTTATCCGGGACAGGGCCAGCCCCAGCATTTT. The genes are TRBV28 and TRBJ1-5, with 9 bases matching TRBD1. After removal of 3 bases from V and 7 bases from J, the junction contained 7 bases not matched to a gene. There are 15 residues in the CDR3. Germline CDR1 and CDR2: MDHEN and SYDVKM.

This clonotype was recorded at least ten times. This chain links TRBV7-8 with TRBJ1-5; tentatively, D is TRBD1 (5 bases). The germline CDR1 and CDR2 sequences are SGHVS and FQNEAQ. The CDR3 totals 15 residues. V lost 5 bases and J lost 3, with 14 bases in between. The CDR3 DNA sequence: TGTGCCAGCAGCGGCCGGGACGGATACAATCAGCCCCAGCATTTT. This sequence encodes CASSGRDGYNQPQHF.

The rearrangement joins TRBV18 to TRBJ2-1, with D hard to call. V was clipped by 1 base and J by 5 bases, with 6 bases between them. Per germline, CDR1 KGHSH and CDR2 LQKENI. The CDR3 spans 13 residues. The CDR3 DNA reads as TGTGCCAGCTCACCACAGTCTGACAATGAGCAGTTCTTC. Amino acid sequence: CASSPQSDNEQFF.

This CDR3 is CASRGLAGGSYNEQFF. The CDR3 nucleotides read TGTGCCAGTAGGGGACTAGCGGGAGGCTCCTACAATGAGCAGTTCTTC. The gene calls are TRBV19 and TRBJ2-1; the match to TRBD2 covers 15 bases. The germline gives CDR1 LNHDA, CDR2 SQIVND (reference sequence). The CDR3 runs to 16 residues. V was clipped by 6 bases and J by 0 bases; unmatched bases: 0.

This clonotype was seen ten or more times. The chain joins TRBV3-1 to TRBJ2-7, with 10 bases fitting TRBD1. From germline, CDR1 is LGHDT and CDR2 YNNKEL (reference sequence). Trimming cost V 4 bases and J 4 bases; bases outside gene matches: 7. The CDR3 totals 15 residues. CDR3 protein: CASSRGGTGVYEQYF. The CDR3 DNA sequence: TGTGCCAGCAGCCGAGGAGGGACAGGGGTATACGAGCAGTACTTC.

The sample holds a few counts of this clonotype. The V call is TRBV18, the J call TRBJ1-5; TRBD1 matches 9 bases. V dropped 7 bases and J dropped 4; count of bases not matched to a gene: 8. CDR3 length: 15 residues. Germline loops: CDR1 KGHSH, CDR2 LQKENI. The CDR3 loop is CASLGTGTGNQPQHF. The CDR3 nucleotides are TGTGCCAGCTTAGGAACCGGGACAGGGAATCAGCCCCAGCATTTT.

The chain joins TRBV6-1 to TRBJ2-5, with D perhaps TRBD1 or TRBD2 (5 bases each). Germline CDR1 reads MNHNS; CDR2 reads SASEGT. The ends were cut back, 6 bases at V and 0 bases at J, with 14 bases in the middle. CDR3 length: 15 residues. DNA for the CDR3: TGTGCCAGCAGAAGATCGTGGGGGTACCAAGAGACCCAGTACTTC. Encoded protein: CASRRSWGYQETQYF.

This rearrangement joins TRBV9 to TRBJ2-7; 9 bases match TRBD2. Germline loops: CDR1 SGDLS, CDR2 YYNGEE. V shed 0 bases and J 2 bases; nucleotides not matched to a gene: 3. This CDR3 has 15 residues. The CDR3 DNA sequence: TGTGCCAGCAGCGTAGGCGGGGGGGGGCCCTACGAGCAGTACTTC. Translating it yields CASSVGGGGPYEQYF.

In the case of this clonotype: The CDR3 does not close with the conserved phenylalanine or tryptophan, likely indicating a read error. The chain combines TRBV13 with TRBJ2-7, with D tentatively TRBD2 (6 bases). The CDR3 has 13 amino acids. The germline V gene encodes CDR1 PRHDT and CDR2 FYEKMQ (reference sequence). With 3 bases removed from V and 7 bases from J, the gap between germline ends came to 13 bases. As DNA, the CDR3 is TGTGCCAGCAGCTTGGAGGGCGGGACGGAGCAGTACCTC. Encoded protein: CASSLEGGTEQYL.

As concerns this clonotype: A much larger clone sits a single nucleotide away, making a read error possible. This sequence joins TRBV12-3 or TRBV12-4 and TRBJ1-4; no clear D gene. This CDR3 has 15 residues. This CDR3 is CASSLAYSTNEKLLF. The DNA for the CDR3 is TGTGCCAGCAGTTTAGCATATTCAACTAATGAAAAACTGCTTTTT.